This T cell receptor (beta chain) came from a study of cytomegalovirus exposure and HLA in healthy donors. Remarks on this clone: Antigen specificity is unknown. One end of the junction does not line up with germline, which may come from a read error.

The PCR contained 60 Vbeta and 13 Jbeta primers. Using immunoSEQ multiplex PCR, the repertoire was profiled, and TCRdb retains in-frame clones only, with some absent. The table has under 140,000 clones, 76% seen once. Whole-study results and caveats: When a later analysis compared HLA-associated TCR beta chains with equally common others, the HLA-associated chains turned out to be more clonally expanded and to have lower generation probabilities. For TCR beta chains, V- and J-gene trimming was later linked to a missense DCLRE1C variant.

In germline, CDR1 is GTSNPN, CDR2 SVGIG (reference sequence). This CDR3 comprises 12 residues. The sequence derives from a man aged 25-40 years in good health and CMV-seropositive. The chain couples TRBV30 to TRBJ1-4; a possible D gene is TRBD1 (6 bases). Source material: PBMCs. This chain's CDR3 is CAWSYIAGTHIF. For the CDR3, the DNA is TGTGCCTGGAGTTATATAGCCGGGACACATATTTTT.